This TCR beta chain appears in the sequencing data of a study of T cells in Graves' hyperthyroidism and ophthalmopathy. Study-level results: Prediction of ophthalmopathy progression came a median approximately 6 months pre-onset.

These patients, aged 18 to 65, had recently diagnosed hyperthyroidism lasting under 2 months. A word on this clonotype: Its cognate antigen is unknown.

RNA transcripts yielded amplified TCR beta CDR3 regions. Using the HTBI primer set, a first-round RT-PCR was run on the TCR CDR3. TCRdb processed the multiplex PCR reads anew with MiXCR; each CDR3 protein has one entry. The sample shows a few hundred thousand distinct CDR3 sequences, around 16% of them seen only once. V was clipped by 0 bases and J by 4 bases, with 29 bases between them. Germline CDR1 LNHDA, CDR2 SQIVND (reference sequence). The CDR3 has 21 amino acids. The sequence came from a woman in her 30s with Graves' hyperthyroidism. The V call is TRBV19, the J call TRBJ2-3; D call uncertain. Sequences were obtained from blood. The CDR3 nucleotides are TGTGCCAGTAGTATAGATTCGGTGGGAAGATTGGTCCATCCTGGCCCAGATACGCAGTATTTT. As protein: CASSIDSVGRLVHPGPDTQYF.